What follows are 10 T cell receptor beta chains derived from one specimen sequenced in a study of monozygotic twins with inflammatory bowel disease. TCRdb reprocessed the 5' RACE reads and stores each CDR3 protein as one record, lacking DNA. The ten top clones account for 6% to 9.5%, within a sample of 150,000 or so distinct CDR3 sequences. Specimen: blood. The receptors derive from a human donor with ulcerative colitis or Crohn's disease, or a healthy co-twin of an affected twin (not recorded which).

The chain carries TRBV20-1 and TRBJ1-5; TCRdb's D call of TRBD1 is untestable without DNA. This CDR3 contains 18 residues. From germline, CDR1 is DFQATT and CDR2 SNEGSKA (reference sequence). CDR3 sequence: CSARDLGVYKISNQPQHF.

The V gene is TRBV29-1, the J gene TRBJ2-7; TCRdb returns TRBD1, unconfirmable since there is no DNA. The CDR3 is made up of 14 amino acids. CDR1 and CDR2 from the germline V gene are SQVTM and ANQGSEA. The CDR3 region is CSVQKGAGGGEQYF.

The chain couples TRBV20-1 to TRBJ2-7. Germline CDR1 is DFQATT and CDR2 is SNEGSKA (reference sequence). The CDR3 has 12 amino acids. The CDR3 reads CSAARGPYEQYF.

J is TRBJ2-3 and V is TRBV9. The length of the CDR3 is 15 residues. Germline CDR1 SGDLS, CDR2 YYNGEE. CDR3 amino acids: CASSVVGTSTDTQYF.

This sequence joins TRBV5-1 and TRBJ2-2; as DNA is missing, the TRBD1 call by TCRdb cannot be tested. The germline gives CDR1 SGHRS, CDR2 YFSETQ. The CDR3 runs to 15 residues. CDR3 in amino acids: CASSLGTTNTGELFF. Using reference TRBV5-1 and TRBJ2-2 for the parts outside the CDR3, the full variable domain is KAGVTQTPRYLIKTRGQQVTLSCSPISGHRSVSWYQQTPGQGLQFLFEYFSETQRNKGNFPGRFSGRQFSNSRSEMNVSTLELGDSALYLCASSLGTTNTGELFFGEGSRLTVL.

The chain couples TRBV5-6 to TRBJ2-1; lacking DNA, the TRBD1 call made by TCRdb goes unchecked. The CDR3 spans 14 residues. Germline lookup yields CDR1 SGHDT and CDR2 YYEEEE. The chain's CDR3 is CASSPRDTYNEQFF.

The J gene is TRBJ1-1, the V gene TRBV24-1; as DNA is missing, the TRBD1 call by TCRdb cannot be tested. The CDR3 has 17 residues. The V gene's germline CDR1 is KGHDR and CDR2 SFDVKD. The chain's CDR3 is CATRDPNPNRVSQEAFF.

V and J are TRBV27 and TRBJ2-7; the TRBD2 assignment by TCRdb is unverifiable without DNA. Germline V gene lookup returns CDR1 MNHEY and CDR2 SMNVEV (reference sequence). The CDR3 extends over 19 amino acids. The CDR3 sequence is CASSFRPPTSGKGAYEQYF.

CDR3 loop: CASYPRTSGGTSTDTQYF. V and J are TRBV21-1 and TRBJ2-3; no DNA is available, so the TRBD2 call from TCRdb remains unchecked. TRBV21-1 is a listed pseudogene. This CDR3 has 18 amino acids.

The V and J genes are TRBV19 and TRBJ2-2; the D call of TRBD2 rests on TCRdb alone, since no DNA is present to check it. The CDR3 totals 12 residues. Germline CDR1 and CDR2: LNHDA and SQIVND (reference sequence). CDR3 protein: CAASGRAGELFF.